What follows describes a single T cell receptor beta chain. This clone's antigen is unknown. Each CD8+ T cell subset was flow-sorted in triplicate, with roughly 330,000 cells per subset placed directly into RLT lysis buffer. To keep memory contaminants out, a stringent definition of naive CD8+ T cells was applied: CD45RO-CCR7+CD27+CD95-. Peripheral blood mononuclear cells were isolated from buffy coats by standard density gradient centrifugation. Naive CXCR3-negative and CXCR3-positive CD8+ T cells were flow-sorted using a FACSAria III. Total RNA was extracted from sorted cells with an RNeasy Mini Kit. The data are from a study of CXCR3-negative and CXCR3-positive naive CD8 T cells (dated by TCRdb to between 2018 and 2021). Broadly, across the study: In total, about 135 million TRB reads were obtained, corresponding to roughly 1.5 +/- 0.3 million reads per library. Diversity and physicochemical repertoire analyses were performed on 11 donors pooled from two independent experiments. The TRBV-TRBJ cluster analysis covered naive subsets from about 5 donors and memory cells from 3 donors. The study at large found these results: Naive CXCR3-negative and CXCR3-positive cells from the same donor showed similar TRBV-TRBJ usage, whereas memory cells showed distinct patterns. Repertoire diversity was comparably high in both naive subsets but much lower in memory CD8+ T cells. Because surface CD5, which is linked to self-reactivity in mice, was comparable between the naive subsets, TCR interaction strength was also inferred from the physicochemical properties of TRB CDR3s. Because CXCR3 expression was partially decreased after cryopreservation, freshly isolated PBMCs were used for most assays. Compared with CXCR3-negative naive cells, CXCR3-positive naive cells had TRB CDR3s with higher hydrophobicity (lower Kidera factor 4), lower energy, and higher strength and volume indices.

CDR1 and CDR2, looked up from the germline V gene, are MDHEN and SYDVKM. Inclusive of the bounding cysteine and phenylalanine, the CDR3 is 14 residues long. DNA is not recorded here. The listed sequencing device is NextSeq 550. The Human TCR Profiling Kit (MiLaboratory) was used to prepare UMI-labeled 5' RACE TRB cDNA libraries. cDNA synthesis used the entire amount of extracted RNA, and PCR amplification then used the entire amount of cDNA produced. Libraries were prepared in parallel with an identical number of PCR cycles. Processing in the source paper ran as follows. With a minimum of two reads required per UMI, MIGEC and MiXCR pulled out about 50,000 +/- 10,000 unique UMI-labeled TRB cDNA molecules from each library. On average, about 40,000 +/- 10,000 functional in-frame TRB CDR3 nucleotide clonotypes lacking stop codons were found per library. Diversity metrics, including normalized Shannon-Wiener and Chao1, were computed in VDJtools after downsampling to 5000 UMI-labeled TRB molecules per sample. VDJtools was used to calculate clonotype-size-weighted physicochemical properties of the central five CDR3 residues, namely interaction energy, strength, volume and Kidera factor 4. TCRdb reprocessed the reads and assigns one entry to each CDR3 protein sequence, leaving out DNA. The V and J calls shown here were made by TCRdb, not taken from the authors' results. The table held for this sample gives about 81,000 distinct CDR3 sequences. The ten largest clones represent 1.5% to 2% of the sample.

The chain couples TRBV28 to TRBJ2-3; TCRdb names TRBD2, which stays unverified in the absence of DNA. This receptor was identified in a human donor in good health. Some clones in this sample may be carry-over from other donors' samples. The sample comprised naive CXCR3- CD8+ T cells from blood. The cell subset or site label, as the study defines it: CD45RO-CCR7+CD27+CD95- naive CD8+ T cells lacking CXCR3 (TNR3-). The CDR3 sequence is CASTKAGRTDTQYF.